The source of this T cell receptor beta chain is a study of Graves' ophthalmopathy and Graves' hyperthyroidism. Overall study context: Peripheral blood sampling preceded any treatment and occurred at initial diagnosis.

Overall study findings and caveats: Most expanded thyroid clonotypes above 0.001 frequency also appeared in blood. As the model predicted ophthalmopathy progression, it achieved a sensitivity of 65% to 71% and a specificity of 72.22%.

From RNA, the CDR3 regions of TCR beta chains were amplified and sequenced. After a first-round RT-PCR with HTBI primers, a second-round multiplex PCR was run. MiXCR, applied by TCRdb to the multiplex PCR reads, yields one record per CDR3 protein. This table holds over 500,000 distinct CDR3 sequences, 20% to 25% found once. About this clonotype: The antigen is not known.

CDR1 is MDHEN and CDR2 is SYDVKM in the germline V gene. CDR3 length: 17 residues. V was shortened by 0 bases and J by 5 bases, with 19 bases between the two germline ends. Input material: peripheral blood. The source of this sequence is a woman aged 18-35 years with stable Graves' hyperthyroidism. Some clones in this sample may be carry-over from other donors' samples. The chain combines TRBV28 with TRBJ2-5, with D uncertain. The CDR3 here is CASSLWTDLRGRETQYF. Here the CDR3 DNA reads TGTGCCAGCAGTTTATGGACGGACCTCCGAGGTCGGGAGACCCAGTACTTC.